This TCR beta chain is drawn from a study of response to subunit inactivated influenza vaccine. Regarding the study as a whole: The authors suggested that few new T cells are recruited per seasonal influenza vaccination.

Only a few counts were recorded for this clonotype. No antigen is known for it. TCRdb re-called the RT-PCR reads through MiXCR, storing one row per CDR3 protein. The data contain more than 450,000 distinct CDR3 sequences, 12% of them singletons. V lost 4 bases to trimming and J lost 8 bases, with 12 bases between them. This CDR3 is built from 13 residues. Germline assignment: CDR1 MGHDK and CDR2 SYGVNS. The clonotype comes from a man aged 45-65 years who received an inactivated influenza vaccine. The specimen comprised PBMCs from blood, sampled on the day of vaccination. The chain employs TRBV25-1 and TRBJ2-4, with a weak D call TRBD1 (6 bases). The CDR3 loop is CASSGGLEDIQYF. CDR3 DNA: TGTGCCAGCAGTGGGGGGCTTGAGGACATTCAGTACTTC.